The rows below give T cell receptor beta chains drawn from one sample of a study of blood T cell repertoires in COVID-19. The assay was immunoSEQ multiplex PCR, and TCRdb's table has in-frame clones only and misses some. The top ten clones hold roughly 5% of a sample with about 100,000 clones, roughly 88% of them seen once. Sequencing input: peripheral blood. The origin of the receptors is a human donor in a cohort sampled during active COVID-19. CDR3s include the opening cysteine and the closing phenylalanine or tryptophan. The D gene is left open where the match is weak. Clone size is stated in some rows and not others, as once, few, many or a class when expanded.

j_gene: TRBJ2-3
abundance: -
d_gene: TRBD1
v_gene: TRBV19
CDR3nt: TGTGCCAGTAGTAATCAGGGGGCAGCAGATACGCAGTATTTT
CDR3aa: CASSNQGAADTQYF

j_gene: TRBJ2-6
abundance: -
d_gene: -
v_gene: TRBV28
CDR3nt: TGTGCCAGCAGTTCATTTGCTGGGGCCAACGTCCTGACTTTC
CDR3aa: CASSSFAGANVLTF

j_gene: TRBJ1-1
abundance: once
d_gene: -
v_gene: TRBV25-1
CDR3nt: TGTGCCAGCAGTGAAGGATGGGCGAACACTGAAGCTTTCTTT
CDR3aa: CASSEGWANTEAFF

j_gene: TRBJ1-2
abundance: -
d_gene: -
v_gene: TRBV4-1
CDR3nt: TGCGCCAGCAGCCAAGACCCGACTCTAAGCTATGGCTACACCTTC
CDR3aa: CASSQDPTLSYGYTF

j_gene: TRBJ2-7
abundance: -
d_gene: TRBD1
v_gene: TRBV19
CDR3nt: TGTGCCAGTAGTATAGCCCGGGACAGAATATACCACGAGCAGTACTTC
CDR3aa: CASSIARDRIYHEQYF

j_gene: TRBJ2-7
abundance: -
d_gene: TRBD2
v_gene: TRBV5-4
CDR3nt: TGTGCCAGCGTATCTAGCGGGGGGCCTTGGTACTTC
CDR3aa: CASVSSGGPWYF

j_gene: TRBJ1-1
abundance: -
d_gene: TRBD1
v_gene: TRBV28
CDR3nt: TGTGCCAGCAGCTACCCAGGGGGAGGGAACACTGAAGCTTTCTTT
CDR3aa: CASSYPGGGNTEAFF

j_gene: TRBJ2-7
abundance: -
d_gene: TRBD2
v_gene: TRBV27
CDR3nt: TGTGCCAGCAGTCCGGGGTGGACTAGCGGGAGGAACGAGCAGTACTTC
CDR3aa: CASSPGWTSGRNEQYF

j_gene: TRBJ2-1
abundance: -
d_gene: TRBD2
v_gene: TRBV19
CDR3nt: TGTGCCAGTAGTAATAGCGGGGGGACCCACTACAATGAGCAGTTCTTC
CDR3aa: CASSNSGGTHYNEQFF

j_gene: TRBJ2-1
abundance: -
d_gene: TRBD2
v_gene: TRBV5-1
CDR3nt: TGCGCCAGCAGCTTGGTCCTTAGCGGGAGTGGTTACAATGAGCAGTTCTTC
CDR3aa: CASSLVLSGSGYNEQFF

j_gene: TRBJ1-3
abundance: -
d_gene: TRBD1
v_gene: TRBV18
CDR3nt: TGTGCCAGCTCAAAACAGGGGGCCAAGGCAAGTGGAAACACCATATATTTT
CDR3aa: CASSKQGAKASGNTIYF

j_gene: TRBJ1-2
abundance: -
d_gene: -
v_gene: TRBV18
CDR3nt: TGTGCCAGCTCACCACCGGGGCTTACACTCAACTATGGCTACACCTTC
CDR3aa: CASSPPGLTLNYGYTF

j_gene: TRBJ1-3
abundance: -
d_gene: -
v_gene: TRBV6-5
CDR3nt: TGTGCCAGCAGCCGGGAGGGCCGTCCTGGAAACACCATATATTTT
CDR3aa: CASSREGRPGNTIYF

j_gene: TRBJ2-1
abundance: -
d_gene: TRBD2
v_gene: TRBV24-1
CDR3nt: TGTGCCACCAGTGATTTTCCCCGACTAGCGGGACACTCCTACAATGAGCAGTTCTTC
CDR3aa: CATSDFPRLAGHSYNEQFF

j_gene: TRBJ2-7
abundance: -
d_gene: -
v_gene: TRBV6-6
CDR3nt: TGTGCCAGCAGCGTATTGCAGGGAAGTGAGCAGTACTTC
CDR3aa: CASSVLQGSEQYF

j_gene: TRBJ1-2
abundance: -
d_gene: -
v_gene: TRBV5-8
CDR3nt: TGTGCCAGCAGCTTGGGAGACGGAGGAGGGCGGACAAACTATGGCTACACCTTC
CDR3aa: CASSLGDGGGRTNYGYTF

j_gene: TRBJ2-3
abundance: -
d_gene: TRBD1
v_gene: TRBV6-4
CDR3nt: TGTGCCAGCAGTGCTGGGGGACAGAGCACAGATACGCAGTATTTT
CDR3aa: CASSAGGQSTDTQYF

j_gene: TRBJ2-7
abundance: -
d_gene: -
v_gene: TRBV5-6
CDR3nt: TGTGCCAGCAGCTTGGTAACAGTCTTCGACGAGCAGTACTTC
CDR3aa: CASSLVTVFDEQYF

j_gene: TRBJ2-5
abundance: -
d_gene: -
v_gene: TRBV21-1
CDR3nt: TGTGCCAGCACCACCGGGACAGCGCAAGAGACCCAGTACTTC
CDR3aa: CASTTGTAQETQYF

j_gene: TRBJ2-7
abundance: once
d_gene: TRBD2
v_gene: TRBV28
CDR3nt: TGTGCCAGCAGTGGGGGACTAGCGGGAGGGTACGAGCAGTACTTC
CDR3aa: CASSGGLAGGYEQYF

j_gene: TRBJ1-6
abundance: -
d_gene: TRBD1
v_gene: TRBV28
CDR3nt: TGTGCCAGCAGATTAGGGACAGGGGGGTATTCACCCCTCCACTTT
CDR3aa: CASRLGTGGYSPLHF

j_gene: TRBJ1-1
abundance: -
d_gene: -
v_gene: TRBV9
CDR3nt: TGTGCCAGCAGCGGCACAGTAATGAACACTGAAGCTTTCTTT
CDR3aa: CASSGTVMNTEAFF